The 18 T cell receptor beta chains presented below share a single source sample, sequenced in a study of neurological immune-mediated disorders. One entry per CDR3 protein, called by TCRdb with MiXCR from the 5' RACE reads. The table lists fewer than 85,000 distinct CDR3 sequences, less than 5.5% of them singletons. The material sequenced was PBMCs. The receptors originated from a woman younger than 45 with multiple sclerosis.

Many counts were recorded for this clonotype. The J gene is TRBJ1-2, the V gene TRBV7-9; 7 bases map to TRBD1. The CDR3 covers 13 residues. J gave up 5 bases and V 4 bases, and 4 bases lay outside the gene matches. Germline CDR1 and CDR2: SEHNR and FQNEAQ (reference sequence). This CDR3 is CASSSGQRYGYTF. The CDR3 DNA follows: TGTGCCAGCAGCTCGGGACAGCGATATGGCTACACCTTC. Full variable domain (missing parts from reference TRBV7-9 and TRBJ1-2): DTGVSQNPRHKITKRGQNVTFRCDPISEHNRLYWYRQTLGQGPEFLTYFQNEAQLEKSRLLSDRFSAERPKGSFSTLEIQRTEQGDSAMYLCASSSGQRYGYTFGSGTRLTVV.

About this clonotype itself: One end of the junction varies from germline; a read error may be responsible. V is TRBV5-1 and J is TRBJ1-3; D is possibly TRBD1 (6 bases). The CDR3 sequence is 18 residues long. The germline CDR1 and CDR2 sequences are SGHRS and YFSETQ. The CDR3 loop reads CASTRGGDFASAGKTIYF. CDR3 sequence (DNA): TGCGCCAGCACGCGAGGGGGGGATTTTGCATCGGCTGGAAAAACCATATATTTT.

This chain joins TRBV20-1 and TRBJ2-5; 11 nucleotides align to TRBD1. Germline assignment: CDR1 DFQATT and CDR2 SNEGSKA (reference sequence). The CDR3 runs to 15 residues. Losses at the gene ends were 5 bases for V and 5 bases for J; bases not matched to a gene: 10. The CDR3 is CSAGRGTGGGETQYF. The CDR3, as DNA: TGCAGTGCTGGCAGGGGGACAGGGGGTGGGGAGACCCAGTACTTC.

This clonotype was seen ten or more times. The CDR3: CASSLAGQSNQPQHF. DNA for the CDR3: TGTGCCAGCAGCTTAGCGGGACAATCTAATCAGCCCCAGCATTTT. J is TRBJ1-5 and V is TRBV7-2; a possible D gene is TRBD1 (6 bases). The ends were cut back, 0 bases at V and 4 bases at J, with 10 bases in the middle. Per the germline V gene, CDR1 is SGHTA and CDR2 is FQGNSA. The CDR3 is 15 amino acids.

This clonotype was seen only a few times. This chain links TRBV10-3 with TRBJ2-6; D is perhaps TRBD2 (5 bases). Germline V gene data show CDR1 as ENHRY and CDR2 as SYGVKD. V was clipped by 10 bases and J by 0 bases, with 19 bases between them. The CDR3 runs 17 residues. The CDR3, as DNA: TGTGCCAGCGGGCAGACGTCAGCCTCCTCTGGGGCCAACGTCCTGACTTTC. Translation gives CASGQTSASSGANVLTF.

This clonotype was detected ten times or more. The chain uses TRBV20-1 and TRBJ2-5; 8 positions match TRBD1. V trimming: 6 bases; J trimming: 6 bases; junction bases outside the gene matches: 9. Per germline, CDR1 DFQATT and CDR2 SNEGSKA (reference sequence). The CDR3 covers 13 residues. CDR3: CSAGGQGLKTQYF. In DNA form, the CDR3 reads TGCAGTGCGGGAGGACAGGGCTTGAAGACCCAGTACTTC.

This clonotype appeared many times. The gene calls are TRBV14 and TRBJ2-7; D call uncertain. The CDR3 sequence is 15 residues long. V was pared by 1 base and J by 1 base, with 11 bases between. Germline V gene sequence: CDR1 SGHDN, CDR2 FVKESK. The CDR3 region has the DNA TGTGCCAGCAGCCAAGTATCAGGTCCGTCCTACGAGCAGTACTTC. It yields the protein CASSQVSGPSYEQYF.

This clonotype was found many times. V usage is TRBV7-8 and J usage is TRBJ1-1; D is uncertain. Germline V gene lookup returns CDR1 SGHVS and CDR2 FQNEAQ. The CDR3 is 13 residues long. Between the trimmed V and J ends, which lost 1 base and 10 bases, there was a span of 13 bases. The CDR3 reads CASSLEGPEGAFF. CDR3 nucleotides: TGTGCCAGCAGCTTAGAGGGCCCCGAGGGAGCTTTCTTT.

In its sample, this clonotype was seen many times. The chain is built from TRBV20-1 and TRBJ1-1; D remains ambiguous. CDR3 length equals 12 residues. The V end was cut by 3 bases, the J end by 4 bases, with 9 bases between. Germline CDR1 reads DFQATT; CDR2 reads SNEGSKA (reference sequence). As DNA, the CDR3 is TGCAGTGCTAGTCCCGAGGCCACTGAAGCTTTCTTT. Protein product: CSASPEATEAFF.

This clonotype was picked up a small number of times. The CDR3 region is CASSIPPWDRGNQPQHF. The CDR3 DNA sequence: TGTGCCAGTAGTATTCCGCCCTGGGACAGGGGCAATCAGCCCCAGCATTTT. The rearrangement joins TRBV19 to TRBJ1-5; 9 bases map to TRBD1. With V trimmed by 3 bases and J by 2 bases, 8 bases remained unmatched. This CDR3 has 17 residues. Germline assignment: CDR1 LNHDA and CDR2 SQIVND (reference sequence).

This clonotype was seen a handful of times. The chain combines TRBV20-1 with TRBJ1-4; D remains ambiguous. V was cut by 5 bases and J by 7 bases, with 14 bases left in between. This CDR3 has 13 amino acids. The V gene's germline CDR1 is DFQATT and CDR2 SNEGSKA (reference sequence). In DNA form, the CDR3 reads TGCAGTGCTCCCGACGGTCTTCTTGAAAAACTGTTTTTT. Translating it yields CSAPDGLLEKLFF.

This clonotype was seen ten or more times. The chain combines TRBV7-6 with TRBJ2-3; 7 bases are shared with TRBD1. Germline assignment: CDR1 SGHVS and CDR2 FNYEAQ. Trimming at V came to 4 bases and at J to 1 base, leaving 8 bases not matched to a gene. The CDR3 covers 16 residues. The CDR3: CASSSSTGHGTDTQYF. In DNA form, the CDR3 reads TGTGCCAGCAGCTCATCGACAGGGCACGGCACAGATACGCAGTATTTT.

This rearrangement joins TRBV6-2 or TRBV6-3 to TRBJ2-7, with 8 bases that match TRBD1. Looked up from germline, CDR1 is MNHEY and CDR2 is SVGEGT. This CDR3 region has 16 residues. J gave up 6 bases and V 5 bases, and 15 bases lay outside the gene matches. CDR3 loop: CASSASTGGTFSEQYV. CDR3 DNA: TGTGCCAGCAGTGCCTCTACAGGGGGAACATTCAGCGAGCAGTACGTC.

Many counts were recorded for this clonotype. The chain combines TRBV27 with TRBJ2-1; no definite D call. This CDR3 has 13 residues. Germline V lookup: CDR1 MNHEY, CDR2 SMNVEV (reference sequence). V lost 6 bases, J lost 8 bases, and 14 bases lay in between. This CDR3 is CASRHSARDEQFF. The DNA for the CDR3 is TGTGCCAGCAGGCACTCGGCCCGGGATGAGCAGTTCTTC.

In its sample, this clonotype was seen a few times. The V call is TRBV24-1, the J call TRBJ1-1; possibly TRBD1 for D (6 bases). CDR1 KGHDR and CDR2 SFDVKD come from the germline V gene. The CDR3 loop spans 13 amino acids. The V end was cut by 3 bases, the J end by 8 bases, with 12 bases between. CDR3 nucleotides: TGTGCCACCAGTGATCCTGGACAGAGAGAAGCTTTCTTT. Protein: CATSDPGQREAFF.

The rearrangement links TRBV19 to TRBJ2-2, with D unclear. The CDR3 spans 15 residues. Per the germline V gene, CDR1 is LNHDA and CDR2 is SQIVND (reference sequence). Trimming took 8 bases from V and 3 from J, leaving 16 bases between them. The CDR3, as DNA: TGTGCCAGTCTTAATCCGAACAGATACACCGGGGAGCTGTTTTTT. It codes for CASLNPNRYTGELFF.

Here the CDR3 DNA reads TGTGCCAGCAGTTCACCCCCTAAGGGTTCCTACGAGCAGTACTTC. This gives the protein CASSSPPKGSYEQYF. The V and J genes are TRBV28 and TRBJ2-7; D call uncertain. The germline V gene has CDR1 MDHEN and CDR2 SYDVKM. V gave up 4 bases and J gave up 1 base, with 14 bases separating them. The CDR3 loop spans 15 amino acids. Filled out from reference TRBV28 and TRBJ2-7, the complete variable domain reads DVKVTQSSRYLVKRTGEKVFLECVQDMDHENMFWYRQDPGLGLRLIYFSYDVKMKEKGDIPEGYSVSREKKERFSLILESASTNQTSMYLCASSSPPKGSYEQYFGPGTRLTVT.

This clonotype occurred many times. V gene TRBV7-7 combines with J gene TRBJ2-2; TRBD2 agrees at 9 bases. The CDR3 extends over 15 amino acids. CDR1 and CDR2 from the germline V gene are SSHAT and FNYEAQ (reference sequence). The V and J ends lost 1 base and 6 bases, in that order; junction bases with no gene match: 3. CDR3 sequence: CASSLVAGVPGELFF. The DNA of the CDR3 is TGTGCCAGCAGCTTAGTAGCGGGAGTCCCCGGGGAGCTGTTTTTT.